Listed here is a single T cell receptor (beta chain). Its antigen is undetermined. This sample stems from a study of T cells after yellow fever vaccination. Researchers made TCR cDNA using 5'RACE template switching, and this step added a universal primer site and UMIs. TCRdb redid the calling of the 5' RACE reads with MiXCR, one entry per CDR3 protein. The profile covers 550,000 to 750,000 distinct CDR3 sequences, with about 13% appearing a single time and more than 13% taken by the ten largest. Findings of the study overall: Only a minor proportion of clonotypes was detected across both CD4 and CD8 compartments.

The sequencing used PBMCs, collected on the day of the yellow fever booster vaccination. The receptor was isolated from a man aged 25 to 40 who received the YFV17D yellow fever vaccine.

The CDR3 coding sequence is TGCAGCGTTCAGGGGCGCCTCACTAATGAAAAACTGTTTTTT. It yields the protein CSVQGRLTNEKLFF. This rearrangement joins TRBV29-1 to TRBJ1-4; D may be TRBD1 (6 bases). CDR3 length: 14 residues. V lost 5 bases to trimming and J lost 2 bases, with 12 bases between them. Per the germline V gene, CDR1 is SQVTM and CDR2 is ANQGSEA.